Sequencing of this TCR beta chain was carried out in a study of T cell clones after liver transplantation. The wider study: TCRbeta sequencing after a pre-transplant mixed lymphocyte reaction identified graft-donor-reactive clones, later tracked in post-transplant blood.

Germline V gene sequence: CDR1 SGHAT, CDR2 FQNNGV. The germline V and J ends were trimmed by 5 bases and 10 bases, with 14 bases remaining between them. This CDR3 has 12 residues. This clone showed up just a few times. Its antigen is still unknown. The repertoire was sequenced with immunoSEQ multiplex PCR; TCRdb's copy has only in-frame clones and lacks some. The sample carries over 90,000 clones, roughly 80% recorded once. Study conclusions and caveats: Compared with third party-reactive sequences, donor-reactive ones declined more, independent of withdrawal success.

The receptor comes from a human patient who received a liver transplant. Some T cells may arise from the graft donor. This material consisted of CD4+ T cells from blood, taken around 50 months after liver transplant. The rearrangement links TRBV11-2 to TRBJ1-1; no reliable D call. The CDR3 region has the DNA TGTGCCAGCAGCCCGAACCTCGTAGGAGCTTTCTTT. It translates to CASSPNLVGAFF.